The entry that follows covers one T cell receptor beta chain sequence. Together with a sample-barcoded 5' primer, a J-beta primer mix was included in a second PCR lasting about 6 to 11 cycles. TCRdb redid the calling of the 5' RACE reads with MiXCR, one entry per CDR3 protein. The sample lists 700,000 to 950,000 distinct CDR3 sequences, about 42% occurring once. This sample stems from a study of blood T cells in healthy people across ages. Trimming removed 0 bases from V and 2 bases from J, with 10 bases in between. Germline assignment: CDR1 SQVTM and CDR2 ANQGSEA. This CDR3 region has 14 residues. The source is a woman aged 60-75 years in good health. Sequencing was done on a sample of blood. The J gene is TRBJ1-2, the V gene TRBV29-1; D unresolved. This chain's CDR3 is CSVEDLDGNYGYTF. DNA for the CDR3: TGCAGCGTTGAAGATCTGGACGGGAACTATGGCTACACCTTC.